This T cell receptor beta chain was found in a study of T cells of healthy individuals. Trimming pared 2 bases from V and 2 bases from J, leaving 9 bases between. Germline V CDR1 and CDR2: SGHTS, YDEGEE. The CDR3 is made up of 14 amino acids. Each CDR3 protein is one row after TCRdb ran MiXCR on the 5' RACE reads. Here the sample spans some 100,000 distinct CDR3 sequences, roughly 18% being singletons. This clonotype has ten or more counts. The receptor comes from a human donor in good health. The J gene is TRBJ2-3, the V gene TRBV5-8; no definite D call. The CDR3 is CASSFGRATDTQYF. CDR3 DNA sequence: TGTGCCAGCAGCTTTGGTAGGGCCACAGATACGCAGTATTTT.